The clone carrying this T cell receptor (beta chain) came up many times. The sample belongs to a study of T cells in Graves' hyperthyroidism and ophthalmopathy. RNA transcripts served as the template for amplifying TCR beta CDR3 regions. Initially, a first-round RT-PCR of the TCR CDR3 employed the HTBI primer set. In TCRdb, the multiplex PCR reads were re-called with MiXCR into one record per CDR3 protein. The sample carries nearly 750,000 distinct CDR3 sequences, around 40% recorded once. The CDR3 is made up of 14 amino acids. Germline V gene data show CDR1 as SGHTA and CDR2 as FQGNSA. Trimming removed 0 bases at V and 8 bases at J, with 8 bases between.

Sequenced input: blood. The rearrangement links TRBV7-2 to TRBJ1-6; no definite D call. This TCR was sampled from a woman aged 35 to 49 with Graves' hyperthyroidism. CDR3 amino acids: CASSLAGWDSPLHF. The CDR3 nucleotides are TGTGCCAGCAGCTTAGCGGGGTGGGATTCACCCCTCCACTTT.